The T cell receptor beta chain under discussion was sequenced for a study of T-cell memory formation after mild COVID-19. Across the whole study: Largely donor-specific sequence clusters came from two donors.

The CDR3 runs to 13 residues. Trimming removed 4 bases at V and 4 bases at J, with 11 bases between. Germline values: CDR1 LGHNA, CDR2 YSLEER. From 5'RACE with constant-segment primers came TCR alpha and TCR beta cDNA libraries that carried sample barcodes and UMIs. TCRdb re-analysed the 5' RACE reads in MiXCR, keeping a single row per CDR3 protein. The sample carries around 420,000 distinct CDR3 sequences, 20% to 25% recorded once. The sample consisted of PBMCs or a T cell subset sorted from them (not recorded which). The J gene is TRBJ2-7, the V gene TRBV4-3; D is perhaps TRBD2 (5 bases). This sequence was found in an adult woman who had mild COVID-19 (a few samples of this study predate the infection). Cell type and time point are not known. DNA for the CDR3: TGCGCCAGCAGCCGGACTCGGGGTTACGAGCAGTACTTC. This encodes CASSRTRGYEQYF.